The source of this TCR beta chain is a study of blood T cell repertoires in COVID-19. Study at large: COVID-19 samples from acute and convalescent phases originated in the United States, Italy and Spain.

TCRdb's table, derived via immunoSEQ multiplex PCR, lists solely in-frame clones and lacks some. The table lists about 200,000 clones, under 90% of them singletons, with around 3.7% in the top ten. This CDR3 has 13 amino acids. V shed 8 bases and J shed 5 bases, with 12 bases lying between them. CDR1 is MNHEY and CDR2 is SVGAGI in the germline V gene. The source of this sequence is a woman aged 30 to 39 with acute COVID-19. The chain uses TRBV6-5 and TRBJ2-2; D is possibly TRBD1 (6 bases). The sequenced material came from PBMCs or T cells enriched from blood (not recorded which). CDR3 region: CASGRGGTGELFF. DNA of the CDR3: TGTGCCAGCGGCAGGGGCGGAACCGGGGAGCTGTTTTTT.